The 21 T cell receptor beta chains listed next were all sequenced from one sample in a study of breast tumors, draining lymph nodes, adjacent tissues. The lymph nodes were axillary draining lymph nodes from breast cancer patients. Using its own MiXCR run on the multiplex PCR reads, TCRdb lists one record per CDR3 protein. Here the sample spans under 250,000 distinct CDR3 sequences, roughly 32% being singletons. The sample was axillary lymph node tissue. The origin of the receptors is a female donor with breast cancer. Some clones in this sample may be carry-over from other donors' samples.

This clonotype was counted many times. This chain connects TRBV19 to TRBJ2-1; 9 nucleotides align to TRBD2. V was clipped by 5 bases and J by 10 bases; unmatched bases: 3. This CDR3 has 12 residues. Per the germline V gene, CDR1 is LNHDA and CDR2 is SQIVND (reference sequence). The CDR3 here is CASSLLAGEQFF. In DNA form, the CDR3 reads TGTGCCAGTAGTTTGCTAGCGGGGGAGCAGTTCTTC.

V and J are TRBV15 and TRBJ1-2; 8 positions match TRBD1. The CDR3 is 14 residues long. The germline V gene encodes CDR1 LNHNV and CDR2 YYDKDF (reference sequence). The V gene end was trimmed by 1 base and the J gene end by 10 bases; junction bases not matched to a gene: 8. The CDR3 DNA sequence: TGTGCCACCAGCAGAGGCGGACAGGGTAACGACTACACCTTC. It codes for CATSRGGQGNDYTF.

A single count supports this clonotype. The V call is TRBV7-6, the J call TRBJ2-1; tentatively, D is TRBD2 (6 bases). In germline, CDR1 is SGHVS, CDR2 FNYEAQ. The CDR3 runs to 18 residues. V was cut by 2 bases and J by 8 bases, with 25 bases left in between. CDR3 nucleotides: TGTGCCAGCAGCTTATTAAAGGTGGACTACGGGAGATTTGATGAGCAGTTCTTC. Protein: CASSLLKVDYGRFDEQFF.

This clonotype was counted ten times or more. The chain recombines TRBV20-1 with TRBJ2-1, with D perhaps TRBD1 (6 bases). This CDR3 is 16 amino acids long. Trimming stripped 1 base from V and 4 bases from J, with 17 bases between. Germline-derived CDR1 and CDR2 are DFQATT and SNEGSKA (reference sequence). The CDR3, as DNA: TGCAGTGCTAGAGCCCACCCCCGGACAGCATACAATGAGCAGTTCTTC. Translated: CSARAHPRTAYNEQFF.

Turning to this clonotype: A much larger clone sits a single nucleotide away, making a read error possible. The chain carries TRBV6-6 and TRBJ2-7; D gene uncertain. The CDR3 has 13 residues. The germline V gene has CDR1 MNHNY and CDR2 SVGAGI (reference sequence). V was clipped by 6 bases and J by 6 bases, with 15 bases between them. CDR3 DNA: TGTGCCAGCAGAAGCCTCACGGTAGGCGAGCAGTACTTC. This translates into CASRSLTVGEQYF.

V and J are TRBV6-1 and TRBJ2-2; D gene uncertain. Trimming stripped 6 bases from V and 2 bases from J, with 16 bases between. Germline V lookup: CDR1 MNHNS, CDR2 SASEGT. CDR3 length equals 16 residues. CDR3 amino acids: CASSPPLAGNTGELFF. The CDR3 nucleotides read TGTGCCAGCAGCCCCCCCCTGGCCGGTAACACCGGGGAGCTGTTTTTT.

V and J are TRBV7-6 and TRBJ2-6; possibly TRBD2 for D (6 bases). In germline, CDR1 is SGHVS, CDR2 FNYEAQ. V was cut by 0 bases and J by 4 bases, with 7 bases left in between. The CDR3 totals 15 residues. For the CDR3, the DNA is TGTGCCAGCAGCTTAGCTGCGGGAGGGGCCAACGTCCTGACTTTC. Protein product: CASSLAAGGANVLTF.

Points on this clonotype: Given a much more abundant clone one base away, this may be a read error. Here the CDR3 DNA reads TGTGCCTGGGTCAGAAGCTCCTACAATGAGCAGTTCTTC. This translates into CAWVRSSYNEQFF. The gene calls are TRBV30 and TRBJ2-1, with unresolved D. The CDR3 covers 13 residues. Trimming removed 5 bases at V and 0 bases at J, with 8 bases between. Germline values: CDR1 GTSNPN, CDR2 SVGIG (reference sequence).

The CDR3 DNA reads TGTGCCAGCAGCTCGGGGAGTATCACAGATACGCAGTATTTT. Its translation is CASSSGSITDTQYF. J is TRBJ2-3 and V is TRBV5-4, with D possibly being TRBD2 (5 bases). Between the trimmed V and J ends, which lost 3 bases and 2 bases, there was a span of 10 bases. The CDR3 contains 14 residues. CDR1 SGHNT and CDR2 YYREEE come from the germline V gene (reference sequence).

The chain combines TRBV12-3 or TRBV12-4 with TRBJ2-7, with TRBD1 as a possible D gene (5 bases). V lost 5 bases to trimming and J lost 5 bases, with 16 bases between them. The CDR3 extends over 14 amino acids. The CDR3 loop reads CASSLGRTRNEQYF. The CDR3 nucleotides read TGTGCCAGCAGTCTAGGTCGGACACGGAACGAGCAGTACTTC.

There are many counts of this clonotype. This rearrangement joins TRBV11-1 to TRBJ2-5; 12 nucleotides agree with TRBD1. The CDR3 loop spans 15 amino acids. Germline CDR1 SGHAT, CDR2 FQDESV (reference sequence). The V and J ends lost 5 bases and 4 bases, in that order; junction bases with no gene match: 5. CDR3 sequence reads: CASSGTGGLRETQYF. The CDR3 DNA reads as TGTGCCAGCAGCGGGACAGGGGGCTTACGAGAGACCCAGTACTTC.

This rearrangement joins TRBV27 to TRBJ2-4; 9 positions agree with TRBD2. J lost 0 bases, V lost 5 bases, and 8 bases had no gene match. The CDR3 extends over 17 amino acids. Per the germline V gene, CDR1 is MNHEY and CDR2 is SMNVEV (reference sequence). CDR3 coding DNA: TGTGCCAGCAGTCCGTTAGCGGGAGTCTTAGCCAAAAACATTCAGTACTTC. Amino acids: CASSPLAGVLAKNIQYF.

This clonotype has at least ten counts. The gene calls are TRBV12-3 or TRBV12-4 and TRBJ2-7; possibly TRBD2 for D (6 bases). The CDR3 is 16 amino acids. V was clipped by 5 bases and J by 6 bases, with 23 bases between them. The CDR3 DNA sequence: TGTGCCAGCAGTCCCCGCGGGACTCACGGGTTCTCCGAGCAGTACTTC. Its protein product is CASSPRGTHGFSEQYF.

The table lists this clonotype with a few counts. V and J are TRBV5-1 and TRBJ1-1; D uncertain. Germline V lookup: CDR1 SGHRS, CDR2 YFSETQ. The CDR3 runs 12 residues. Trimming removed 4 bases at V and 1 base at J, with 5 bases between. CDR3 nucleotide sequence: TGCGCCAGCAGCCCTGGGAACACTGAAGCTTTCTTT. Protein product: CASSPGNTEAFF.

Regarding this clonotype: At one boundary the junction diverges from the germline segment, which might be a read error. The V call is TRBV7-6, the J call TRBJ2-3; no firm D call. The germline gives CDR1 SGHVS, CDR2 FNYEAQ. This CDR3 spans 15 amino acids. The CDR3 DNA follows: TGTGCCAGCAGCTTAGATAAGGGTTCCACAGATACGCAGTGTTTT. It is translated as CASSLDKGSTDTQCF.

This clonotype was counted at least ten times. Possible read error: a much larger clone is one base away. V and J are TRBV7-9 and TRBJ1-6, with D possibly being TRBD1 (6 bases). The CDR3 covers 14 residues. With 11 bases removed from V and 7 bases from J, the gap between germline ends came to 18 bases. Germline V CDR1 and CDR2: SEHNR, FQNEAQ (reference sequence). DNA for the CDR3: TGTGCCGGCGGGCGAGGGGGGGCAAATTCACCCCTCCACTTT. The encoded protein is CAGGRGGANSPLHF.

The V and J genes are TRBV13 and TRBJ1-5; 12 nucleotides agree with TRBD1. This CDR3 is 15 amino acids long. The germline CDR1 and CDR2 sequences are PRHDT and FYEKMQ (reference sequence). The ends lost 5 bases at V and 12 bases at J; junction bases unmatched: 11. The CDR3 is CASSRLSGTGGRQHF. CDR3 DNA sequence: TGTGCCAGCAGCCGTCTTAGCGGGACAGGGGGCCGCCAGCATTTT.

In this sample, this clonotype turned up many times. This chain joins TRBV29-1 and TRBJ2-4; D not certain. Germline CDR1 and CDR2: SQVTM and ANQGSEA. CDR3 length: 13 residues. The V gene lost 4 bases and the J gene lost 5 bases, with 12 bases spanning the gap. The CDR3 region is CSVGSGRQNIQYF. The DNA for the CDR3 is TGCAGCGTTGGATCGGGTCGGCAAAACATTCAGTACTTC.

Many counts were recorded for this clonotype. The CDR3 here is CASSQDGPGELFF. The CDR3 region has the DNA TGTGCCAGCAGCCAAGACGGGCCCGGGGAGCTGTTTTTT. This chain joins TRBV4-2 and TRBJ2-2; no firm D call. CDR1 and CDR2 from the germline V gene are LGHNA and YNFKEQ. Trimming took 0 bases from V and 6 from J, leaving 5 bases between them. This CDR3 spans 13 amino acids.

The CDR3, as DNA: TGTGCCAGCAGCCTCGTCAAGGGTAGGGAGACCCAGTACTTC. This translates into CASSLVKGRETQYF. J is TRBJ2-5 and V is TRBV6-5; D not certain. Between the trimmed V and J ends, which lost 6 bases and 5 bases, there was a span of 16 bases. This CDR3 contains 14 residues. Germline CDR1 reads MNHEY; CDR2 reads SVGAGI.

This clonotype occurred many times. The V call is TRBV20-1, the J call TRBJ2-2, with D possibly called TRBD1 or TRBD2 (6 bases each). Trimming left V 0 bases short and J 8 bases short, with 10 bases between. CDR3 size: 13 residues. Germline CDR1 DFQATT, CDR2 SNEGSKA (reference sequence). For the CDR3, the DNA is TGCAGTGCTAGAGATCGGGGGCGGGGGGAGCTGTTTTTT. It specifies CSARDRGRGELFF.